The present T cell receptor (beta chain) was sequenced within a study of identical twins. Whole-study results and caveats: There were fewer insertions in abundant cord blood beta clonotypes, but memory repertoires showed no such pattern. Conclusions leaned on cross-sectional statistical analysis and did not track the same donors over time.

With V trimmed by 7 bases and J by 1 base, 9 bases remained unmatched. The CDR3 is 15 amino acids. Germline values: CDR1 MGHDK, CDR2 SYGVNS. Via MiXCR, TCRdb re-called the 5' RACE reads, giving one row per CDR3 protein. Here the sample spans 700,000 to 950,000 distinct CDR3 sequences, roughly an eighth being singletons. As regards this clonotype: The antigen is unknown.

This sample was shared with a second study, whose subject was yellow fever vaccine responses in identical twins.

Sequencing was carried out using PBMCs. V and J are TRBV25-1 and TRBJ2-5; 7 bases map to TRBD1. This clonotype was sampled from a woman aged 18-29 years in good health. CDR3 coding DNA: TGTGCCAGCACCTCCTCAGAGGGGGCCCAAGAGACCCAGTACTTC. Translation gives CASTSSEGAQETQYF.